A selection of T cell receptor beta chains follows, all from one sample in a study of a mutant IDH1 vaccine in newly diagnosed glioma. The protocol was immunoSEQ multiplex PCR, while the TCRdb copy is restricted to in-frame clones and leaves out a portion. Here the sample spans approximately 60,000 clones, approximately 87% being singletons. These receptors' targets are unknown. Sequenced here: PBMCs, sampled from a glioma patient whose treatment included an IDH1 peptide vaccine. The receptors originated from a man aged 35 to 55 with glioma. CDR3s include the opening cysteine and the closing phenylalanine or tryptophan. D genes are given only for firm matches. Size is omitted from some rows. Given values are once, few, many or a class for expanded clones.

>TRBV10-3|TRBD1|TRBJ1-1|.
TGTGCCATCAGAGACAGGGTTATCACTGAAGCTTTCTTT
CAIRDRVITEAFF
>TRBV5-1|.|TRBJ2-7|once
TGCGCCAGCAGCTTAGTACCGGGCCGAGGTGGAACCTACGAGCAGTACTTC
CASSLVPGRGGTYEQYF
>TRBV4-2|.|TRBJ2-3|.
TGTGCCAGCAGCCCCGGAGAGGGTAGCGGCACAGATACGCAGTATTTT
CASSPGEGSGTDTQYF
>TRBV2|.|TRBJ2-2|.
TGTGCCAGCAGTGAAAGGGACAACACCGGGGAGCTGTTTTTT
CASSERDNTGELFF
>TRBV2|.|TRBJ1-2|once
TGTGCCAGCAGTGAAGCGCGAATGAACTATGGCTACACCTTC
CASSEARMNYGYTF
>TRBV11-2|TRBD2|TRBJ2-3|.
TGTGCCAGCAGCTTAAACTCGGCTAGCGGGAGGGATACGCAGTATTTT
CASSLNSASGRDTQYF
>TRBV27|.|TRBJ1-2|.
TGTGCCAGCAGTTTAGGTCCCCAGGGAAGTATCTACACCTTC
CASSLGPQGSIYTF
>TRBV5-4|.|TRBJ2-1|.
TGTGCCAGCAGCCCTTTCCTAGGGAATGAGCAGTTCTTC
CASSPFLGNEQFF
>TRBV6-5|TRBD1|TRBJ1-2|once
TGTGCCAGCAGTTACTCGACAGGGTATGGCTACACCTTC
CASSYSTGYGYTF
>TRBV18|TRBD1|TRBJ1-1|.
TGTGCCAGCTCACTAGGACAGGGGGCCATGAACACTGAAGCTTTCTTT
CASSLGQGAMNTEAFF
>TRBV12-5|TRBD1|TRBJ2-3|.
TGTGCTAGTGGATTGGACAGGAACACAGATACGCAGTATTTT
CASGLDRNTDTQYF
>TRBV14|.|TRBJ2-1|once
TGTGCCAGCAGCCAACTGCGCCGCAATGAGCAGTTCTTC
CASSQLRRNEQFF
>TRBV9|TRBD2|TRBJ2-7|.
TGTGCCAGCTTTTTTAGCGGGGCCTCCTACGAGCAGTACTTC
CASFFSGASYEQYF
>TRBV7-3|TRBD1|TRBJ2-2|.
TGTGCCAGCAGCTCTTGGACAGGGGAGGGCACCGGGGAGCTGTTTTTT
CASSSWTGEGTGELFF
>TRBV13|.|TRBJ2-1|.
TGTGCCAGCAGCTTCCGTAGCTCCTACAATGAGCAGTTCTTC
CASSFRSSYNEQFF
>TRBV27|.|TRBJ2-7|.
TGTGCCAGCAGTTTGGGACGGCGCTCCTACGAGCAGTACTTC
CASSLGRRSYEQYF
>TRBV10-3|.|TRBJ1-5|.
TGTGCCATCAGTGCCCAAGGGGTAGGTCAGCCCCAGCATTTT
CAISAQGVGQPQHF
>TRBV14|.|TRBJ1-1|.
TGTGCCAGCAGCCAAGTTTTGAACACTGAAGCTTTCTTT
CASSQVLNTEAFF
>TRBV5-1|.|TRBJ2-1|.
TGCGCCAGCAGCCTGGGACTGACCAATGAGCAGTTCTTC
CASSLGLTNEQFF
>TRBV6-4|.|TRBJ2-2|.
TGTGCCAGCAGCAGGGACTCCCCCACCGGGGAGCTGTTTTTT
CASSRDSPTGELFF
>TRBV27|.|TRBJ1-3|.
TGTGCCAGCAGGGCCGCACGGGGCTCTGGAAACACCATATATTTT
CASRAARGSGNTIYF
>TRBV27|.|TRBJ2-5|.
TGTGCCAGCAGTGATCTCTTGGGGGCCCAAGAGACCCAGTACTTC
CASSDLLGAQETQYF
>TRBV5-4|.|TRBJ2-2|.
TGTGCCAGCAGCTTGGACGGGAACCCACTCCTCGGAGGGGAGCTGTTTTTT
CASSLDGNPLLGGELFF
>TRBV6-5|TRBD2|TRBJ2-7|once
TGTGCCAGCAGCAGACTAGCGGGAAGCTCCTACGAGCAGTACTTC
CASSRLAGSSYEQYF
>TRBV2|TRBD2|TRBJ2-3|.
TGTGCCAGCAGTGGACTAGCGGGTAGCACAGATACGCAGTATTTT
CASSGLAGSTDTQYF
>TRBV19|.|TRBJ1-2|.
TGTGCCAGTAGTCCCGGACGGTCAACCTATGGCTACACCTTC
CASSPGRSTYGYTF
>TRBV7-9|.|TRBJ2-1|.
TGTGCCAGCAGCGATAAGGGACCCAATGAGCAGTTCTTC
CASSDKGPNEQFF
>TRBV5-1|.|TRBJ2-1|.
TGCGCCAGCAGCTGGCTAGGGAGCTCCTACAATGAGCAGTTCTTC
CASSWLGSSYNEQFF
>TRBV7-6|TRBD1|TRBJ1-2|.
TGTGCCAGCAGCTCAGGGGACAGCTATGGCTACACCTTC
CASSSGDSYGYTF
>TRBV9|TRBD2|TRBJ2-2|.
TGTGCCAGCAGCCCGGGACTAGCGGAGAACACCGGGGAGCTGTTTTTT
CASSPGLAENTGELFF
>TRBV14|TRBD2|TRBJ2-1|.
TGTGCCAGCAGCCAAGATCGAGTTAGCGGGAGCTCGGGTGAGCAGTTCTTC
CASSQDRVSGSSGEQFF
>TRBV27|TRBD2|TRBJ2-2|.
TGTGCCAGCAGTGGGTTAGCGGGAGCGGGGGACACCGGGGAGCTGTTTTTT
CASSGLAGAGDTGELFF
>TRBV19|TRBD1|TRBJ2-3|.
TGTGCCAGTACCCAACAGGGGTTTAACACAGATACGCAGTATTTT
CASTQQGFNTDTQYF
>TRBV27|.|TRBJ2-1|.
TGTGCCACCGCTCCCTCGGGGATCTTCAATGAGCAGTTCTTC
CATAPSGIFNEQFF
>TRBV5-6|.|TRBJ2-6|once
TGTGCCAGCAGCTCAATGGCCAACGTCCTGACTTTC
CASSSMANVLTF
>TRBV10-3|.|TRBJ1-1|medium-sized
TGTGCCATCAGTGAAATCCTCTCGGGGGGAGCTTTCTTT
CAISEILSGGAFF
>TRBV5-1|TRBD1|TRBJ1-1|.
TGCGCCACAAAGCTTGTCGGAGGAGGGGGCCACACTGAAGCTTTCTTT
CATKLVGGGGHTEAFF
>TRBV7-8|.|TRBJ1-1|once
TGTGCCAGCAGCTTAGCCTTGCGGGGCACTGAAGCTTTCTTT
CASSLALRGTEAFF
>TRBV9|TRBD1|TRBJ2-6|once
TGTGCCAGCAGCTTGGGGGACAGGGAGTTCGCTGGGGCCAACGTCCTGACTTTC
CASSLGDREFAGANVLTF
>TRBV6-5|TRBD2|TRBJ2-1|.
TGTGCCAGCAGTTACTCCCCCAGCGGGAGGGCCAGGGACCAGTTCTTC
CASSYSPSGRARDQFF
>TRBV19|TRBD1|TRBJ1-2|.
TGTGCCAGTAGTTCCTGGGACAGCAACTATGGCTACACCTTC
CASSSWDSNYGYTF
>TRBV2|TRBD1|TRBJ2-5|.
TGTGCCAGCAGTCGGACAGGGGCCCCCCAAGAGACCCAGTACTTC
CASSRTGAPQETQYF
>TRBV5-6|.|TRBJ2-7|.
TGTGCCAGCAGCTTGGAAGGAATGGGGTACGAGCAGTACTTC
CASSLEGMGYEQYF
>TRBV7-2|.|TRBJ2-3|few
TGTGCCAGCACTGGACGGGGAATCACAGATACGCAGTATTTT
CASTGRGITDTQYF